This T cell receptor beta chain was recovered during a study of CD8+ T cells in alopecia areata. Indicated treatment: oral pan-JAK inhibitor, 5-10 mg twice daily. Extracted RNA was reverse transcribed, and the resulting cDNA served as sequencing template. Here immunoSEQ multiplex PCR was the method, and the copy in TCRdb shows in-frame clones only, minus some. The sample includes 150,000 to 200,000 clones, 45% to 60% of them seen just once. The receptor's source is a human donor with alopecia areata. Sequencing used CD8+ T cells sorted from blood, obtained at week 52, from a patient treated with tofacitinib.

Here the CDR3 reads CASSWDLELETQYF. Here the CDR3 DNA reads TGTGCCAGTAGCTGGGACCTGGAATTGGAGACCCAGTACTTC. The rearrangement uses TRBV19 and TRBJ2-5; possibly TRBD1 or TRBD2 for D (5 bases each). This CDR3 comprises 14 residues. Germline lookup yields CDR1 LNHDA and CDR2 SQIVND (reference sequence). V was trimmed by 6 bases and J by 5 bases, leaving 16 bases between them.